This T cell receptor (beta chain) was captured in a study of T cell changes during pregnancy in multiple sclerosis. This clone was seen a single time. Germline lookup yields CDR1 MNHEY and CDR2 SMNVEV (reference sequence). The CDR3 sequence is 14 residues long. With 5 bases removed from V and 6 bases from J, the gap between germline ends came to 17 bases. The table came from immunoSEQ multiplex PCR; TCRdb's copy has only in-frame clones and leaves some out. The table shows around 24,000 clones, with roughly 89% occurring only once. The chain couples TRBV27 to TRBJ2-7; weak D call: TRBD2 (6 bases). The receptor's source is a female donor in good health, enrolled as a control in a pregnancy study. The sample in question was CD8+ T cells from peripheral blood mononuclear cells, obtained in the first trimester of pregnancy. The CDR3 loop is CASSTPGAEGEQYF. CDR3 bases: TGTGCCAGCAGTACGCCGGGAGCCGAGGGCGAGCAGTACTTC.